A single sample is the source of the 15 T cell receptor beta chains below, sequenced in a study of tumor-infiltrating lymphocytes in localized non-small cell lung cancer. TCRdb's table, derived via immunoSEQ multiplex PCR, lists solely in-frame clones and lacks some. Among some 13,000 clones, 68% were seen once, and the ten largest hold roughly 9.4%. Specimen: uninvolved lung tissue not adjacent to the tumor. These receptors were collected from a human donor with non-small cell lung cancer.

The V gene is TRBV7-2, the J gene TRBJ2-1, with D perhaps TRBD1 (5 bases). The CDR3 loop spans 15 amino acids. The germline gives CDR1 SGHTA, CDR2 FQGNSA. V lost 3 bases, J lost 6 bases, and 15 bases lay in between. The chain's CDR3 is CASSFVRGEANEQFF. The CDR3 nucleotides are TGTGCCAGCAGCTTCGTTAGGGGCGAGGCCAATGAGCAGTTCTTC.

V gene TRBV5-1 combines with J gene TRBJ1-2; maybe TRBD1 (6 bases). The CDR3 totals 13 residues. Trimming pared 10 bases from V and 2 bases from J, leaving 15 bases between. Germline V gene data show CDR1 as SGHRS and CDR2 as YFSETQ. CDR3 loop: CADKDRGNYGYTF. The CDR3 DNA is TGCGCCGATAAGGACAGAGGCAACTATGGCTACACCTTC.

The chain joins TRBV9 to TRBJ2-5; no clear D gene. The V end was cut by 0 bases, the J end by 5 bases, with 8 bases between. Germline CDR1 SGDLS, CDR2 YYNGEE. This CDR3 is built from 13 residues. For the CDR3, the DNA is TGTGCCAGCAGCGTAGCTAACAAGGAGACCCAGTACTTC. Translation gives CASSVANKETQYF.

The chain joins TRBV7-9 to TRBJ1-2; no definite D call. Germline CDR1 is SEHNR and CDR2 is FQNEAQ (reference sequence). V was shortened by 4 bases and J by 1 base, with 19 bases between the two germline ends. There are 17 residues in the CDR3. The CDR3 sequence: CASSSIVSGSGNYGYTF. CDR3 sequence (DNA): TGTGCCAGCAGCTCAATAGTTTCGGGCTCCGGTAACTATGGCTACACCTTC.

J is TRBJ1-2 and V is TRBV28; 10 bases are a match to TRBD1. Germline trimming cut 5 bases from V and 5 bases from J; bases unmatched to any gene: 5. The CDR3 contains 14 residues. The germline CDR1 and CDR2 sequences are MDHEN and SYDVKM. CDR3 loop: CASSPGTGVYGYTF. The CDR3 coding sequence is TGTGCCAGCAGTCCCGGGACAGGGGTTTATGGCTACACCTTC.

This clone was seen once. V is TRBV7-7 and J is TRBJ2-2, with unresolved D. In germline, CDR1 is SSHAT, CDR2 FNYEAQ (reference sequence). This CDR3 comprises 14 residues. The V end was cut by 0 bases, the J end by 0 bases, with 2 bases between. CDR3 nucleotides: TGTGCCAGCAGCTTAGCGGCGAACACCGGGGAGCTGTTTTTT. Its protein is CASSLAANTGELFF.

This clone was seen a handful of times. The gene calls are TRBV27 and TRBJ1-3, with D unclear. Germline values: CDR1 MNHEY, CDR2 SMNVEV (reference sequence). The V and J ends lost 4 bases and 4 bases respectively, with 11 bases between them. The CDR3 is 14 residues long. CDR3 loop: CASSWRRGGNTIYF. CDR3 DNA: TGTGCCAGCAGTTGGCGGCGAGGGGGAAACACCATATATTTT.

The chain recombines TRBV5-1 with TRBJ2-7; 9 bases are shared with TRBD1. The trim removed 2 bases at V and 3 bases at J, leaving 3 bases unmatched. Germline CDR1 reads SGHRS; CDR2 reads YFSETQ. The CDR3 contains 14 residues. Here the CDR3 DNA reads TGCGCCAGCAGCTTCGGGACAGGGATCTACGAGCAGTACTTC. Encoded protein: CASSFGTGIYEQYF.

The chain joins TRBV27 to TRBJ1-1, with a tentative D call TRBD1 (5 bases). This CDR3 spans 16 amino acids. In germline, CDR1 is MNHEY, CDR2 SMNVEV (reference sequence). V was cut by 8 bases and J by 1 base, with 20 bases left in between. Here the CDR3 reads CASFRDPLYENTEAFF. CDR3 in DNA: TGTGCCAGCTTCCGGGACCCCCTATATGAGAACACTGAAGCTTTCTTT.

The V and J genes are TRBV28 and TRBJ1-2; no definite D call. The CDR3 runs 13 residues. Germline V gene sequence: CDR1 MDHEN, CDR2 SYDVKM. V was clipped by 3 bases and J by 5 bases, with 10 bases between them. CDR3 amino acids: CASSLRRQYGYTF. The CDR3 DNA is TGTGCCAGCAGTTTGAGGAGGCAGTATGGCTACACCTTC.

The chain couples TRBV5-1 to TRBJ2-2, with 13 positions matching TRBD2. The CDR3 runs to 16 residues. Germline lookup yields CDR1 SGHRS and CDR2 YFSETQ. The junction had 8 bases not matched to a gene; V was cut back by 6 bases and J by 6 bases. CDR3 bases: TGCGCCAGCATGGGGGGACTAGCGGGATTTTCCGGGGAGCTGTTTTTT. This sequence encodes CASMGGLAGFSGELFF.

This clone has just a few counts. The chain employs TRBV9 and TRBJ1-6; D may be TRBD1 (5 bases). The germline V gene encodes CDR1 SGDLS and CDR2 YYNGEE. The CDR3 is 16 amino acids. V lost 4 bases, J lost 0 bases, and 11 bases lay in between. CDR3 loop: CASSRDPSSYNSPLHF. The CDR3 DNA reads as TGTGCCAGCAGCAGGGACCCGAGCTCCTATAATTCACCCCTCCACTTT.

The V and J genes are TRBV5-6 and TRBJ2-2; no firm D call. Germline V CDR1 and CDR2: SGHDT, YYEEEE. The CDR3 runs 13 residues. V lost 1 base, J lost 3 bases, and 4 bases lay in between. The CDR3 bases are TGTGCCAGCAGCTTGTTATACACCGGGGAGCTGTTTTTT. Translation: CASSLLYTGELFF.

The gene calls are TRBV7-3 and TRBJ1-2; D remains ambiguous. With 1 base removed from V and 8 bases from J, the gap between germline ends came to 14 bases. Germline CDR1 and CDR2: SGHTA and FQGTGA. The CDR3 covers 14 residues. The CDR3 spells CASSLIAGAGGYTF. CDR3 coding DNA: TGTGCCAGCAGCTTAATAGCGGGCGCGGGAGGCTACACCTTC.

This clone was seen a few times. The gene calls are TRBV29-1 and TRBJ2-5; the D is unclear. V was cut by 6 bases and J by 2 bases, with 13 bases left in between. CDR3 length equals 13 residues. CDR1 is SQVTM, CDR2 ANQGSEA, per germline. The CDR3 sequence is CSVDRTSQETQYF. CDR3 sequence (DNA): TGCAGCGTCGACCGAACCTCTCAAGAGACCCAGTACTTC. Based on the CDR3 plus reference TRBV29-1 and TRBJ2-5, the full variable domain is SAVISQKPSRDICQRGTSLTIQCQVDSQVTMMFWYRQQPGQSLTLIATANQGSEATYESGFVIDKFPISRPNLTFSTLTVSNMSPEDSSIYLCSVDRTSQETQYFGPGTRLLVL.